This entry features one T cell receptor beta chain sequence. Antigen specificity is unknown. For repertoire sequencing, the TCR beta CDR3 regions were amplified from RNA transcripts. The first-round RT-PCR employed HTBI primers together with the Qiagen OneStep RT-PCR kit. A multiplex PCR was then performed as the second round. MiXCR, run by TCRdb on the multiplex PCR reads, gives a single entry per CDR3 protein. Among around 1,200,000 distinct CDR3 sequences listed, roughly two fifths were seen once. In germline, CDR1 is SGHTA, CDR2 FQGTGA. Trimming removed 4 bases from V and 5 bases from J, with 12 bases in between. This CDR3 spans 13 amino acids. The sample belongs to a study of Graves' ophthalmopathy and Graves' hyperthyroidism. Broader study findings: Most thyroid clonotypes expanded beyond 0.001 frequency were also found in blood.

Sequenced sample: peripheral blood or thyroid tissue (not recorded which). This receptor was identified in an adult man with Graves' hyperthyroidism. V and J are TRBV7-3 and TRBJ2-7, with D possibly called TRBD1 or TRBD2 (6 bases each). In nucleotides, the CDR3 is TGTGCCAGCAGCTCCGCGGGGACAAACGAGCAGTACTTC. It encodes CASSSAGTNEQYF.